This T cell receptor beta chain was captured in a study of T and B cells in COVID-19 patients. Overall study context: Blood was sampled from COVID-19 patients who were either actively infected or recovered. Study-wide findings and caveats: At recovery TRB diversity and richness exceeded healthy donors, after highly clonal active COVID-19 repertoires.

Blood genomic DNA input for TRB amplification was about 240-550 ng. On this clonotype itself: Its cognate antigen is unknown.

Multiplex PCR with BIOMED2 TRB-A/B primer pools amplified TRB rearrangements. TCRdb reprocessed the multiplex PCR reads with MiXCR, giving one entry per CDR3 protein. This table has around 10,000 distinct CDR3 sequences, roughly 33% appearing once. The specimen was blood. This clonotype originated in a human donor with active COVID-19.

The CDR3 loop is CASTYGRGLGETQYF. CDR3 bases: TGTGCCAGCACCTATGGCAGGGGGCTCGGAGAGACCCAGTACTTC. This chain joins TRBV6-1 and TRBJ2-5, with 8 positions matching TRBD1. Per germline, CDR1 MNHNS and CDR2 SASEGT. This CDR3 is 15 amino acids long. Trimming took 7 bases from V and 4 from J; bases not matched to a gene: 11.